The clone carrying this T cell receptor (beta chain) was counted a single time. The sample originates from a study of blood T cell repertoires in COVID-19. Study at large: Collection of acute and convalescent COVID-19 samples took place in the United States, Italy and Spain. From T cells, B-cell-depleted T cells, or PBMCs came the material, which was cDNA or gDNA.

Germline V gives CDR1 SGHDT, CDR2 YYEEEE. Deletions cut 4 bases from V and 8 bases from J, with 10 bases between. CDR3 length: 12 amino acids. The authors' processing: Amplification of reference gene primers was used by the study to estimate nucleated cell counts. Libraries were prepared by immunoSEQ multiplex PCR; TCRdb keeps only in-frame clonotypes and omits some of them. The V and J calls and clone size are taken from that table; D and trimming were inferred from the DNA. The sample contains tens of thousands of clones, roughly 85% of which appear only once. The sample was peripheral blood. The TCR originated in a man aged 55 to 69 with acute or convalescent COVID-19. This sequence joins TRBV5-6 and TRBJ2-1, with unresolved D. This CDR3 is CASSPNDYEQFF. The DNA for the CDR3 is TGTGCCAGCAGCCCTAACGATTATGAGCAGTTCTTC.